These 9 T cell receptor beta chains were all obtained from the same sample, sequenced in a study of Graves' ophthalmopathy and Graves' hyperthyroidism. TCR beta CDR3 amplification used RNA transcripts. RT-PCR in the first round used HTBI primers; a second-round multiplex PCR followed. One entry per CDR3 protein results from TCRdb running MiXCR on the multiplex PCR reads. The table records a few hundred thousand distinct CDR3 sequences, approximately 37% of them present only once. The sequencing input was peripheral blood or thyroid tissue (not recorded which). The receptors here all came from an adult man with Graves' hyperthyroidism.

This clonotype was counted ten times or more. The chain is built from TRBV6-6 and TRBJ1-2; TRBD1 might be the D (6 bases). V was cut by 8 bases and J by 6 bases, with 13 bases left in between. CDR1 is MNHNY, CDR2 SVGAGI, per germline (reference sequence). CDR3 length: 12 residues. The DNA for the CDR3 is TGTGCCAGCGGACTACAGGGTGATGGCTACACCTTC. It translates to CASGLQGDGYTF.

This clonotype was seen many times. The genes are TRBV29-1 and TRBJ2-7, with TRBD1 matching over 9 bases. Per the germline V gene, CDR1 is SQVTM and CDR2 is ANQGSEA. Germline trimming cut 6 bases from V and 3 bases from J; bases unmatched to any gene: 6. CDR3 length: 13 residues. CDR3 nucleotide sequence: TGCAGCGTCGTACAGGGGGCTAGCTACGAGCAGTACTTC. Translation gives CSVVQGASYEQYF.

The sample holds a few counts of this clonotype. This chain joins TRBV5-1 and TRBJ2-3; unclear D gene. With 4 bases removed from V and 2 bases from J, the gap between germline ends came to 8 bases. CDR1 is SGHRS and CDR2 is YFSETQ in the germline V gene. This CDR3 comprises 13 residues. CDR3 sequence reads: CASSPLTTDTQYF. The CDR3 coding sequence is TGCGCCAGCAGCCCGTTGACCACAGATACGCAGTATTTT. The variable domain in full, completed from reference TRBV5-1 and TRBJ2-3, reads KAGVTQTPRYLIKTRGQQVTLSCSPISGHRSVSWYQQTPGQGLQFLFEYFSETQRNKGNFPGRFSGRQFSNSRSEMNVSTLELGDSALYLCASSPLTTDTQYFGPGTRLTVL.

This clonotype was recorded many times. The chain couples TRBV7-9 to TRBJ1-2; D call uncertain. Germline V gene data show CDR1 as SEHNR and CDR2 as FQNEAQ (reference sequence). Trimming removed 1 base from V and 4 bases from J, with 16 bases in between. The CDR3 totals 16 residues. CDR3 protein: CASSLGAEASFYGYTF. CDR3 bases: TGTGCCAGCAGCTTAGGGGCGGAAGCCTCTTTCTATGGCTACACCTTC.

This clonotype was picked up a small number of times. V is TRBV7-2 and J is TRBJ1-5; no firm D call. The CDR3 extends over 16 amino acids. The V and J ends lost 6 bases and 2 bases respectively, with 17 bases between them. Germline lookup yields CDR1 SGHTA and CDR2 FQGNSA. CDR3 in DNA: TGTGCCAGCAGTGAATTCGGGCTTCGAGGCAATCAGCCCCAGCATTTT. This encodes CASSEFGLRGNQPQHF.

About this clonotype: This could be a read error, since a much larger clone is one nucleotide away. The V call is TRBV7-9, the J call TRBJ2-2, with D maybe TRBD2 (5 bases). This CDR3 region has 15 residues. The V end was cut by 3 bases, the J end by 2 bases, with 10 bases between. Germline V gene lookup returns CDR1 SEHNR and CDR2 FQNEAQ (reference sequence). The CDR3 region has the DNA TGTGCCAGCAGCTTTACTGGGAGAAACACCGGGGAGCTGTTTTTT. Translation gives CASSFTGRNTGELFF.

CDR3 loop: CASSPPGHSIYF. CDR3 bases: TGTGCCAGCAGCCCACCGGGACACTCCATATATTTT. The V and J genes are TRBV12-3 or TRBV12-4 and TRBJ1-3; perhaps TRBD1 as D (6 bases). This CDR3 is 12 amino acids long. The V end lost 6 bases, the J end lost 11 bases, and 14 bases lay between the germline ends.

This clonotype appeared many times. V and J are TRBV6-5 and TRBJ1-5, with a possible D match to TRBD1 (5 bases). Germline CDR1 and CDR2: MNHEY and SVGAGI. V was cut by 6 bases and J by 0 bases, with 12 bases left in between. The CDR3 covers 15 residues. CDR3 coding DNA: TGTGCCAGCAGGGGGGTAGGGAATAGCAATCAGCCCCAGCATTTT. Encoded protein: CASRGVGNSNQPQHF.

The chain employs TRBV10-3 and TRBJ1-4; D call uncertain. The CDR3 loop spans 14 amino acids. Per germline, CDR1 ENHRY and CDR2 SYGVKD. V lost 6 bases and J 0 bases, leaving 8 bases between the germline ends. The CDR3 spells CAISPGPTNEKLFF. Written as DNA, the CDR3 is TGTGCCATCAGCCCCGGGCCAACTAATGAAAAACTGTTTTTT.